This entry concerns a single T cell receptor beta chain. The antigen remains unidentified. The PCR had 60 Vbeta and 13 Jbeta primers. The protocol was immunoSEQ multiplex PCR, while the TCRdb copy is restricted to in-frame clones and leaves out a portion. The sample includes under 200,000 clones, 75% of them seen just once. The record originates from a study of cytomegalovirus exposure and HLA in healthy donors. Study summary: An analysis done earlier identified about 120 million unique TCR beta sequences from about 180 million T cells.

Overall study results and limits: The authors assumed roughly uniform sequencing depth across donors for presence/absence analyses.

Sequenced input: PBMCs. This TCR was sampled from a female donor in good health and CMV-seronegative.

CDR3 nucleotides: TGTGCCAGCAGTTTACCTCCGACAGGGGGAATCGATGAGCAGTTCTTC. Translating it yields CASSLPPTGGIDEQFF. V gene TRBV27 combines with J gene TRBJ2-1; TRBD1 aligns across 9 bases. Trimming took 2 bases from V and 8 from J; bases not matched to a gene: 10. Germline CDR1 and CDR2: MNHEY and SMNVEV (reference sequence). This CDR3 contains 16 residues.